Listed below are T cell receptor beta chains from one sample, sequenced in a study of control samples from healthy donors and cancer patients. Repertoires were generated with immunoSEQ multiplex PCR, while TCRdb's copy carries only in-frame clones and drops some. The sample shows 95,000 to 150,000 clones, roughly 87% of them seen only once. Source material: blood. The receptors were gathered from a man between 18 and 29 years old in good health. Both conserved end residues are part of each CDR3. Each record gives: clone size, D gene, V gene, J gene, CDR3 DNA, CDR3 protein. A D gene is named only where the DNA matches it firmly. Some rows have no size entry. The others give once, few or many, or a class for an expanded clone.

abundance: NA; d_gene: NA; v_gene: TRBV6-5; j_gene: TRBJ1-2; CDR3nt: TGTGCCAGCAGGGGAGGGAACTATGGCTACACCTTC; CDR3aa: CASRGGNYGYTF
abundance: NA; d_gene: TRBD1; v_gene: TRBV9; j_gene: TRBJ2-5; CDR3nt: TGTGCCAGCAGCGTAGCAGGGGGCTTCCCCCAAGAGACCCAGTACTTC; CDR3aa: CASSVAGGFPQETQYF
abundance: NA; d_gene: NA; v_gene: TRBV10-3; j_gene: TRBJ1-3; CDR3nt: TGTGCCATCAGGGCCGGGACGGCTGGAAACACCATATATTTT; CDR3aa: CAIRAGTAGNTIYF
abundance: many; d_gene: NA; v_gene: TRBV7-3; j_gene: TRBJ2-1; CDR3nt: TGTGCCAGCAGCCCAATACCCTCCTACAATGAGCAGTTCTTC; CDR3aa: CASSPIPSYNEQFF
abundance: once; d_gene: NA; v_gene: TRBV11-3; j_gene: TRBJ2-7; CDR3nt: TGTGCCAGCAGCTTAGATGCACAGAGGGCTGTGTACGAGCAGTACTTC; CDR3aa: CASSLDAQRAVYEQYF
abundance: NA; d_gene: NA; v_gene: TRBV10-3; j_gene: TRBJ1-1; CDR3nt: TGTGCCATCAGTGAGTCAGGCAGCTTGAACACTGAAGCTTTCTTT; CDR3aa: CAISESGSLNTEAFF
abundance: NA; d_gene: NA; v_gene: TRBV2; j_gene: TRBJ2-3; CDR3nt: TGTGCCAGTGATAGCGCAGATACGCAGTATTTT; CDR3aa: CASDSADTQYF
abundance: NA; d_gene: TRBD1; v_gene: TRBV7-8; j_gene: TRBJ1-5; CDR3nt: TGTGCCAGCAGCTCTCGTCCCGGGACAGGGAACCAGCCCCAGCATTTT; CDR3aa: CASSSRPGTGNQPQHF
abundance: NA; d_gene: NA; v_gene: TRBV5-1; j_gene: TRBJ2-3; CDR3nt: TGCGCCAGCAGCGAGGGGACAGATACGCAGTATTTT; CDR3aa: CASSEGTDTQYF
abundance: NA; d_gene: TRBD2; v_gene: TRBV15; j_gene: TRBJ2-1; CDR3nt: TGTGCCACAGCCGCGGGGGGGATAAGTACGTTCTTC; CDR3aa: CATAAGGISTFF
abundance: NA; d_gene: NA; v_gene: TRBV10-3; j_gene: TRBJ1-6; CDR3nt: TGTGCCATCAGCTTCGGGCCTGTAAATTCACCCCTCCACTTT; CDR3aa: CAISFGPVNSPLHF
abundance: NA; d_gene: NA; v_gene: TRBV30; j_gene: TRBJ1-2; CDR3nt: TGTGCCTGGAGTGATGGAAGGGACTATGGCTACACCTTC; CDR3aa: CAWSDGRDYGYTF
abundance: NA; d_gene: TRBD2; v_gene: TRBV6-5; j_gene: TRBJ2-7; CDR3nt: TGTGCCAGCAGTTATTCTACTAGCGGAGCCTCCTACGAGCAGTACTTC; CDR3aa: CASSYSTSGASYEQYF
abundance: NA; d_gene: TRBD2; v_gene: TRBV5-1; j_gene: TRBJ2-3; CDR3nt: TGCGCCAGCAGCTTACTAGCGGGAAGGGGCGCAGATACGCAGTATTTT; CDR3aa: CASSLLAGRGADTQYF
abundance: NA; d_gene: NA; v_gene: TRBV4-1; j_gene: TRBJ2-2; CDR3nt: TGCGCCAGCAGCCAAGTCGGCAGATCCACCGGGGAGCTGTTTTTT; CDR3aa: CASSQVGRSTGELFF
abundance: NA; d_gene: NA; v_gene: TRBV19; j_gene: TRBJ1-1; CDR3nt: TGTGCCAGTAGGACGAGAACGAACACTGAAGCTTTCTTT; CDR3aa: CASRTRTNTEAFF
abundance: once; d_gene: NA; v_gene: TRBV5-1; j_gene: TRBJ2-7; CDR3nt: TGCGCCAGCAGCTTGGCGGAGGCTAGAATAGAACAGTACTTC; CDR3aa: CASSLAEARIEQYF
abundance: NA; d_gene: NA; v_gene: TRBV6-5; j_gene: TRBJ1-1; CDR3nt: TGTGCCAGCAGTTCTCGCAGCACGAACACTGAAGCTTTCTTT; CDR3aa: CASSSRSTNTEAFF
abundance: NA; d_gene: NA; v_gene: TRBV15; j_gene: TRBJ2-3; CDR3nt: TGTGCCACCAGCAGAGATCGGGCAGATACGCAGTATTTT; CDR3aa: CATSRDRADTQYF
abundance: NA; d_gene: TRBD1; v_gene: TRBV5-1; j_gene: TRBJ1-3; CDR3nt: TGCGCCAGCAGCTGGACCGGGACAGGGGGCGGTGGAAACACCATATATTTT; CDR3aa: CASSWTGTGGGGNTIYF
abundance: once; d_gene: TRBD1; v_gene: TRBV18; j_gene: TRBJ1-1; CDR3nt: TGTGCCAGCTCCCACGCAGGGGGGATGAACACTGAAGCTTTCTTT; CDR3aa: CASSHAGGMNTEAFF
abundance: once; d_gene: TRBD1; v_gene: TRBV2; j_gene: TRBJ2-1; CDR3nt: TGTGCCAGCAGTGGAGGGTGGGGACAGACGAAAATGATCTCCTACAATGAGCAGTTCTTC; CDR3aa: CASSGGWGQTKMISYNEQFF
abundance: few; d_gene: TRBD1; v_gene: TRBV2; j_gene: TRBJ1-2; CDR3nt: TGTGCCAGCAGTGTCTCGACAGGGGTCAGGGGCTACACCTTC; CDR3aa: CASSVSTGVRGYTF
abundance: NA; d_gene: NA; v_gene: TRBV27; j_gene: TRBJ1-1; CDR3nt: TGTGCCAGCAGTTGGGGGGCAATGAACACTGAAGCTTTCTTT; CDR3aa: CASSWGAMNTEAFF
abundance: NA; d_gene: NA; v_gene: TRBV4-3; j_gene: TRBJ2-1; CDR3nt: TGCGCCAGCAGCCAAGTCCACGGGCGCGGAGCCTACAATGAGCAGTTCTTC; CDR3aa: CASSQVHGRGAYNEQFF
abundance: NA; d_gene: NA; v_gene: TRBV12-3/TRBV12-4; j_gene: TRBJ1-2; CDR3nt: TGTGCCAGCAGTTTACAGGAATTCTATGGCTACACCTTC; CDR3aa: CASSLQEFYGYTF
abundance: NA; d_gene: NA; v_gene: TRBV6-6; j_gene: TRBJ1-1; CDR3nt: TGTGCCAGCAGGGGACAGAACACTGAAGCTTTCTTT; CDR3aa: CASRGQNTEAFF
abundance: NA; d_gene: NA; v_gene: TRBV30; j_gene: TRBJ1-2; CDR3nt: TGTGCCTGGAGTGTAGACAGGTCAAACTATGGCTACACCTTC; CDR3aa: CAWSVDRSNYGYTF
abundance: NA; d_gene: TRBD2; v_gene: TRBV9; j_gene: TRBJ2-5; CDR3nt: TGTGCCAGCAGCGCGAGCGGGAGGGTCGAGACCCAGTACTTC; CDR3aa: CASSASGRVETQYF
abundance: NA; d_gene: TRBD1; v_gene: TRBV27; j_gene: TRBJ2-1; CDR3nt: TGTGCCAGCAGTTTTACAGGGGTTTCCTACAATGAGCAGTTCTTC; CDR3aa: CASSFTGVSYNEQFF
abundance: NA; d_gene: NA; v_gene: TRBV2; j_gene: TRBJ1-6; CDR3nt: TGTGCCAGCAAGGCGACAGCGGCTGATTCACCCCTCCACTTT; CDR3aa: CASKATAADSPLHF
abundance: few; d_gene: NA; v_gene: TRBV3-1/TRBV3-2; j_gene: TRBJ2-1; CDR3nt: TGTGCCAGCAGCCGAACAACTAGCGAGCAGTTCTTC; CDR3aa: CASSRTTSEQFF
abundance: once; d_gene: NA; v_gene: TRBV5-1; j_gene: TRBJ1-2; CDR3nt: TGCGCCAGCAGCTTGAGTATCGTCTATGGCTACACCTTC; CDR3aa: CASSLSIVYGYTF
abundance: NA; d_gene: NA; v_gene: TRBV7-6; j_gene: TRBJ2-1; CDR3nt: TGTGCCAGCAGCTTAGTAGGGATGAATGAGCAGTTCTTC; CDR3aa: CASSLVGMNEQFF
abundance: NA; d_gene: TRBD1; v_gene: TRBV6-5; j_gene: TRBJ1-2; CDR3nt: TGTGCCAGCAGTCCAACCGGACAGGACTATGGCTACACCTTC; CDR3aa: CASSPTGQDYGYTF
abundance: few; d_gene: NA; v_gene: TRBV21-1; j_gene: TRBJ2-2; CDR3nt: TGTGCCAGCAGTTTAAGAAACAGACTAGCGGGAGGGGACACCGGGGAGCTGTTTTTT; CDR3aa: CASSLRNRLAGGDTGELFF
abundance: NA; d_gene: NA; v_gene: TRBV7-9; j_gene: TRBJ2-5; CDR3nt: TGTGCCAGCAGCTTAAACGGGTTTGACGTAGAGACCCAGTACTTC; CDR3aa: CASSLNGFDVETQYF
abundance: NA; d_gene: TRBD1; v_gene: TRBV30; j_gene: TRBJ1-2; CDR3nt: TGTGCCTGGAGTGACGGACAGGGTTCATATGGCTACACCTTC; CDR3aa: CAWSDGQGSYGYTF
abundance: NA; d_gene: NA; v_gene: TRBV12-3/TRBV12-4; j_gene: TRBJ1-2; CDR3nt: TGTGCCAGCAGAAAGGACGGCGCGGGCGGCTACACCTTC; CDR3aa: CASRKDGAGGYTF
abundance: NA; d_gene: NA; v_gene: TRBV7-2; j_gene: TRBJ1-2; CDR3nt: TGTGCCAGCAGCTTAGACGTGGGAGGCTACACCTTC; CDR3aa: CASSLDVGGYTF
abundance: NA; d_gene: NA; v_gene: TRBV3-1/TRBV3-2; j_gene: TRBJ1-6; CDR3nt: TGTGCCAGCAGCCAAGAGGAACGCGAACGGGAGACCAATTCACCCCTCCACTTT; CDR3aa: CASSQEERERETNSPLHF
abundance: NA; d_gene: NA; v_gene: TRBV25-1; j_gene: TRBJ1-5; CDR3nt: TGTGCCAGCAGGGACCGGGAGGTTCAAGATCAGCCCCAGCATTTT; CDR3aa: CASRDREVQDQPQHF